This T cell receptor beta chain was identified in a study of T cell repertoires in cytomegalovirus infection. TCRdb reprocessed the reads via MiXCR and lists one record per CDR3 protein. The repertoire includes over 100,000 distinct CDR3 sequences, about a tenth of them detected once, and roughly 29% sits in the top ten. General study results and limits: Cumulative public TCR beta family frequency identified carriers of CMV plus the relevant HLA.

This clonotype was counted many times. Its matching antigen is unknown. The germline CDR1 and CDR2 sequences are DFQATT and SNEGSKA (reference sequence). V was cut by 4 bases and J by 7 bases, with 13 bases left in between. The CDR3 spans 12 residues. The source of this sequence is a human donor in good health (CMV status not recorded). Some clones in this sample may be carry-over from other donors' samples. The chain recombines TRBV20-1 with TRBJ1-1; possibly TRBD1 for D (6 bases). What was sequenced was PBMCs, sequenced either directly or after in vitro stimulation (not recorded which). CDR3 loop: CSAKGGTGEAFF. CDR3 sequence (DNA): TGCAGTGCTAAAGGGGGAACAGGTGAAGCTTTCTTT.